This TCR beta chain was retrieved from a study of shared clonotypes between healthy human individuals. Overall study results and limits: Researchers sampled blood only, noting tissue repertoires likely differ.

In the case of this clone: Antigen: not known.

CD45RO-negative cells were positively selected for CCR7, leaving out terminally differentiated effector memory CD45RA+ cells. With V trimmed by 2 bases and J by 8 bases, 4 bases remained unmatched. There are 14 residues in the CDR3. The germline V gene encodes CDR1 MNHEY and CDR2 SVGAGI. Libraries were prepared by immunoSEQ multiplex PCR; TCRdb keeps only in-frame clonotypes and omits some of them. The sample has about 2 million clones, over 85% seen once; the top ten hold 0.9% to 1.3%. The V and J genes are TRBV6-5 and TRBJ1-2; 11 bases are a match to TRBD1. Sequencing used naive CD8+ T cells sorted from blood. The source of this sequence is a man between 18 and 29 years old in good health. The CDR3 coding sequence is TGTGCCAGCAGTTACGGACAGGGGGCGATGGGCTACACCTTC. Translating gives CASSYGQGAMGYTF.